This TCR beta chain appears in the sequencing data of a study of identical twins. The study, taken as a whole, reports: Fewer insertions marked abundant cord blood beta clonotypes; young adult naive trended weakly, memory not at all.

TCRdb reprocessed the 5' RACE reads with MiXCR, giving one entry per CDR3 protein. Of more than 400,000 distinct CDR3 sequences listed, nearly 15% were seen once; the top ten hold roughly 0.4%. Germline values: CDR1 ENHRY, CDR2 SYGVKD. The CDR3 contains 14 residues. V was pared by 0 bases and J by 4 bases, with 7 bases between. Comments on this clonotype: Antigen: not known.

These data were also reused for a study on yellow fever vaccine responses in identical twins.

The gene calls are TRBV10-3 and TRBJ2-1, with a possible D match to TRBD1 (5 bases). The clonotype originates from a woman aged 18-29 years in good health. What was sequenced was CD4+ T cells sorted from blood. The CDR3 sequence is CAISESRTYNEQFF. In DNA form, the CDR3 reads TGTGCCATCAGTGAGTCACGGACATACAATGAGCAGTTCTTC.